Listed below are T cell receptor beta chains from one sample, sequenced in a study of cytomegalovirus exposure and HLA in healthy donors. TCRdb's copy holds only in-frame clones and misses some; the assay was immunoSEQ multiplex PCR. The data hold some 96,000 clones, with 60% to 80% observed a single time. Sequences were obtained from PBMCs. The receptors here all came from a woman aged 60-75 years in good health and CMV-seropositive. Each CDR3 is given with its conserved first and last residue. Fields, in order: J gene, clone size, V gene, D gene, CDR3 DNA, CDR3 protein. D genes are given only for firm matches. Not every row has a clone size; where given, it reads once, few, many or a size class.

j_call: TRBJ2-2; clone_size: NA; v_call: TRBV7-9; d_call: NA; cdr3_nt: TGTGCCAGCAGCCCTCACACCGGGGAGCTGTTTTTT; cdr3_aa: CASSPHTGELFF
j_call: TRBJ2-1; clone_size: NA; v_call: TRBV19; d_call: TRBD2; cdr3_nt: TGTGCCAGTAACGTAGCGGGGAGCTCCTACAATGAGCAGTTCTTC; cdr3_aa: CASNVAGSSYNEQFF
j_call: TRBJ2-3; clone_size: NA; v_call: TRBV5-1; d_call: TRBD2; cdr3_nt: TGCGCCAGCAGCTCCTTAGCGGGAGAAGTCGCAGATACGCAGTATTTT; cdr3_aa: CASSSLAGEVADTQYF
j_call: TRBJ1-5; clone_size: NA; v_call: TRBV30; d_call: NA; cdr3_nt: TGTGCCTGGAGTACGACAGGAGTTAGCAATCAGCCCCAGCATTTT; cdr3_aa: CAWSTTGVSNQPQHF
j_call: TRBJ2-5; clone_size: NA; v_call: TRBV21-1; d_call: NA; cdr3_nt: TGTGCCAGCAGCCCCGGACAGGGCCGAGAGACCCAGTACTTC; cdr3_aa: CASSPGQGRETQYF
j_call: TRBJ1-3; clone_size: NA; v_call: TRBV2; d_call: NA; cdr3_nt: TGTGCCAGCAGTGAGTTGACACTGGGCTCTGGAAACACCATATATTTT; cdr3_aa: CASSELTLGSGNTIYF
j_call: TRBJ2-7; clone_size: NA; v_call: TRBV20-1; d_call: NA; cdr3_nt: TGCAGTGCTAGGGAGGGGCCCGAGCAGTACTTC; cdr3_aa: CSAREGPEQYF
j_call: TRBJ2-1; clone_size: NA; v_call: TRBV5-1; d_call: TRBD2; cdr3_nt: TGCGCCAGCAGCCCTGCGGGGGGCTCCTACAATGAGCAGTTCTTC; cdr3_aa: CASSPAGGSYNEQFF
j_call: TRBJ2-2; clone_size: few; v_call: TRBV2; d_call: TRBD1; cdr3_nt: TGTGCCAGCAGTCAAGAGGGGGCCGTGAACACCGGGGAGCTGTTTTTT; cdr3_aa: CASSQEGAVNTGELFF
j_call: TRBJ1-5; clone_size: NA; v_call: TRBV5-6; d_call: NA; cdr3_nt: TGTGCCAGCAGCGCCGGGGAGTGGAATCAGCCCCAGCATTTT; cdr3_aa: CASSAGEWNQPQHF
j_call: TRBJ1-2; clone_size: NA; v_call: TRBV29-1; d_call: NA; cdr3_nt: TGCAGCGTTGAAGATCTGTCCTACTATGGCTACACCTTC; cdr3_aa: CSVEDLSYYGYTF
j_call: TRBJ1-4; clone_size: NA; v_call: TRBV13; d_call: TRBD1; cdr3_nt: TGTGCCAGCGGTGTAGGCAGGGGGGATGAAAAACTGTTTTTT; cdr3_aa: CASGVGRGDEKLFF
j_call: TRBJ2-7; clone_size: NA; v_call: TRBV7-2; d_call: NA; cdr3_nt: TGTGCCAGCAGCCCCAGAGGGGGTAGCTCCTACGAGCAGTACTTC; cdr3_aa: CASSPRGGSSYEQYF
j_call: TRBJ2-3; clone_size: few; v_call: TRBV7-6; d_call: TRBD2; cdr3_nt: TGTGCCAGCAGCAGATCCGGGACTAGGGGAGATACGCAGTATTTT; cdr3_aa: CASSRSGTRGDTQYF
j_call: TRBJ2-7; clone_size: few; v_call: TRBV15; d_call: TRBD2; cdr3_nt: TGTGCCACCAGCGGGGGGGAAGCGGGAGCAAACGAGCAGTACTTC; cdr3_aa: CATSGGEAGANEQYF
j_call: TRBJ2-3; clone_size: NA; v_call: TRBV7-3; d_call: NA; cdr3_nt: TGTGCCAGCAGCTTAATCGGGGCAGATACGCAGTATTTT; cdr3_aa: CASSLIGADTQYF
j_call: TRBJ2-3; clone_size: NA; v_call: TRBV28; d_call: NA; cdr3_nt: TGTGCCAGCAGTTTAGGCAGGGATGGAGATACGCAGTATTTT; cdr3_aa: CASSLGRDGDTQYF
j_call: TRBJ2-1; clone_size: NA; v_call: TRBV7-2; d_call: NA; cdr3_nt: TGTGCCAGCAGCTCAGGGCCTCTCTCCTACAATGAGCAGTTCTTC; cdr3_aa: CASSSGPLSYNEQFF
j_call: TRBJ1-1; clone_size: few; v_call: TRBV5-1; d_call: NA; cdr3_nt: TGCGCCAGCAGCTCCCTTCAGGGCGGCACTGAAGCTTTCTTT; cdr3_aa: CASSSLQGGTEAFF
j_call: TRBJ2-7; clone_size: NA; v_call: TRBV7-2; d_call: TRBD2; cdr3_nt: TGTGCCAGCAGCTTAACGTTCCCTGGCGGGAGTAACCCCTACGAGCAGTACTTC; cdr3_aa: CASSLTFPGGSNPYEQYF
j_call: TRBJ2-1; clone_size: NA; v_call: TRBV30; d_call: TRBD2; cdr3_nt: TGTGCCTGGAGTGTACAGGCGGGAGGGGACTACAATGAGCAGTTCTTC; cdr3_aa: CAWSVQAGGDYNEQFF
j_call: TRBJ2-1; clone_size: NA; v_call: TRBV7-3; d_call: TRBD1; cdr3_nt: TGTGCCAGCAGCTCGGGACAGGGGGCACGTAGCTCCTACAATGAGCAGTTCTTC; cdr3_aa: CASSSGQGARSSYNEQFF
j_call: TRBJ1-1; clone_size: few; v_call: TRBV6-6; d_call: NA; cdr3_nt: TGTGCCAGCAATGGGGGGAGAAACACTGAAGCTTTCTTT; cdr3_aa: CASNGGRNTEAFF
j_call: TRBJ1-5; clone_size: NA; v_call: TRBV18; d_call: NA; cdr3_nt: TGTGCCAGCTCACCAACACATAGCAATCAGCCCCAGCATTTT; cdr3_aa: CASSPTHSNQPQHF
j_call: TRBJ2-1; clone_size: once; v_call: TRBV11-2; d_call: NA; cdr3_nt: TGTGCCAGCAGCCCCCTAACAGTCGAGCAGTTCTTC; cdr3_aa: CASSPLTVEQFF